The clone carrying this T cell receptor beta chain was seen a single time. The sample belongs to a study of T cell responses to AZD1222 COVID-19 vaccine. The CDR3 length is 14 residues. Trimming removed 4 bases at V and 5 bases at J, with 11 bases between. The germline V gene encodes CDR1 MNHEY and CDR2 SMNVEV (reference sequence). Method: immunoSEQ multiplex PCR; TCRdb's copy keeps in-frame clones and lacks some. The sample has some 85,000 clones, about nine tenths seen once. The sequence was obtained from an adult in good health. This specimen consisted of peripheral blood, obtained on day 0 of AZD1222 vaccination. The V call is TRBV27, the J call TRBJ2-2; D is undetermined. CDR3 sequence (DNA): TGTGCCAGCAGTTCGGGTATCTCGACCGGGGAGCTGTTTTTT. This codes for CASSSGISTGELFF.